The entry that follows covers one T cell receptor beta chain sequence. The antigen this receptor binds is unknown. No qualities accompany the bases; no much larger clone lies one base away. The CDR3 spans 17 residues, from the cysteine through the phenylalanine. Of the read, only the CDR3 DNA is kept; its 51 bases are in frame from base 1. For CDR1 and CDR2, the germline V gene lists SGHVS and FQNEAQ. Trimming removed 5 bases from V and 4 bases from J, leaving 23 bases between the germline ends. The protocol used for the library was the immunoSEQ multiplex PCR assay. Per the authors' processing: A statistical classification framework was built to diagnose cytomegalovirus status from the catalog of TCR beta chain sequences. The source is immuneACCESS, and TCRdb retained only in-frame sequences with V and J called. Part of the clones is not carried over; for the studies checked, unresolved V genes explain less than half of this, and the remainder is unexplained. V, J and clone size derive from that table, while D and trimming were established from the DNA sequence. For this sample the table gives some 210,000 clones, of which approximately 87% were detected only once. The ten largest clones take up 4.5% to 6% of the sample.

The donors belonged to the validation cohort of around 120 subjects, which was separate from the roughly 700-subject first cohort. The data were taken from a study of cytomegalovirus exposure and HLA in healthy donors (TCRdb year 2017). The study in broad terms: According to a later analysis, the 120 or so validation repertoires were produced on the same platform as the 666 repertoires of the first cohort. The study aimed to test whether signatures of past pathogen exposure could be identified by cataloging public T cell receptors. A separate validation cohort of over a hundred different subjects was used in addition to the roughly 720-subject first cohort. High-throughput TCR immunosequencing, statistical association of individual TCRs with disease status, and machine learning were combined to predict cytomegalovirus infection status. Results the study describes overall, beyond this receptor: According to the authors, the approach could potentially be generalized to other disease states and immunological phenotypes. In the study, roughly 160 TCR beta chains were listed as associated with cytomegalovirus. The classifier was reported to diagnose cytomegalovirus status with high specificity and sensitivity in both the original cohort and the validation cohort. Across donors, most TCR sequences were observed very rarely, whereas some public TCRs were present in many individuals. A few of the identified cytomegalovirus-associated TCR beta chains were confirmed in vitro to be specific for cytomegalovirus antigens. Subsequent analysis determined that TCRs grouped into clusters in the first cohort also showed a tendency toward co-occurrence across the approximately 120 validation repertoires, and approximately 94% of cluster scores exceeded 0. All 120 or so repertoires were used to score co-occurrence in the validation cohort in a later analysis, because that analysis had no HLA typing for the cohort.

What was sequenced was PBMCs. The rearrangement combines TRBV7-8 with TRBJ2-5; matching of 5 bases hints at TRBD2 as the D gene. The clonotype originates from a young woman in good health and CMV-seronegative. In nucleotides, the sequence is TGTGCCAGCAGCCCCGGGTTACTAGTTACCCCCGGAGAGACCCAGTACTTC. The encoded protein is CASSPGLLVTPGETQYF.